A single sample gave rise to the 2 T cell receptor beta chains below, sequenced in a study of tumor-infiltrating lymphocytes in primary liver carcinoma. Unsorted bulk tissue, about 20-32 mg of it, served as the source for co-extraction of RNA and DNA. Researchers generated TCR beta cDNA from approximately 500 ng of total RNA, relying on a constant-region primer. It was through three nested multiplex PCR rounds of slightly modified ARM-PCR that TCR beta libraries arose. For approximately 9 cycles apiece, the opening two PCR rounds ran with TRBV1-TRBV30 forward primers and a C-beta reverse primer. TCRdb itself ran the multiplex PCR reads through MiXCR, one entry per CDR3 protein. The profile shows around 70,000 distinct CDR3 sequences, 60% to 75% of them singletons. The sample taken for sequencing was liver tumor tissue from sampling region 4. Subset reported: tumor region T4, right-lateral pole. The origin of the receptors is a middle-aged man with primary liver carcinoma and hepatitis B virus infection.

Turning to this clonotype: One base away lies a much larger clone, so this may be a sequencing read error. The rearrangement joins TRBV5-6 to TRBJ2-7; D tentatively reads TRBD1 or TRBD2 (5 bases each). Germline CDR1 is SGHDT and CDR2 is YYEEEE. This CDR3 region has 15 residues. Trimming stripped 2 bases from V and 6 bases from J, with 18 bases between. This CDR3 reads CASSFDSERAIEQYF. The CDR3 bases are TGTGCCAGCAGCTTTGACAGCGAGAGGGCCATCGAGCAGTACTTC.

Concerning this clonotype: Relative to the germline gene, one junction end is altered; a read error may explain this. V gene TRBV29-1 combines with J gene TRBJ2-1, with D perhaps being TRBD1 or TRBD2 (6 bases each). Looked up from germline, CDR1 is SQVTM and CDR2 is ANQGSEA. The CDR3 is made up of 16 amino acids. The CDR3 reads CNVGGPTSDVGNEQLF. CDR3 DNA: TGCAACGTTGGGGGGCCCACTAGTGATGTGGGCAATGAGCAGCTCTTC.